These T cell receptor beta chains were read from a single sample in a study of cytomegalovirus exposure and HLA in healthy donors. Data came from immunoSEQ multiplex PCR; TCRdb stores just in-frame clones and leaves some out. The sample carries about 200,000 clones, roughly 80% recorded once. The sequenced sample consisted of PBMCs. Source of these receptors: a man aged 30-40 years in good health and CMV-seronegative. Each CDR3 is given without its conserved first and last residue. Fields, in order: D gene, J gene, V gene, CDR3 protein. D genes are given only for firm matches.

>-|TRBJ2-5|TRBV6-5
ASSFQQSPQETQY
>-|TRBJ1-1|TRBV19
ASSRDRNLNTEAF
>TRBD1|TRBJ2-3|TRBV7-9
ASRQGGSGTDTQY
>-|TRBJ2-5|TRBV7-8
ASSLGVAFGQETQY
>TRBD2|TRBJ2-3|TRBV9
ASSVSGGAADTQY
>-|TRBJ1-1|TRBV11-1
ASSYSTQGTEAF
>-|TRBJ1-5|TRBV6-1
ASSLPGVEPRH
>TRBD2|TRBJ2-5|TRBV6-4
ASSWRLAGGIQETQY
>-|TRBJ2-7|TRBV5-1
ASAGVGATDEQY
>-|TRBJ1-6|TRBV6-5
ASSYSGQTYSPLH
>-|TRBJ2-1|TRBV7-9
ASSSGLTENEQF
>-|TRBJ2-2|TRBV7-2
ASRRGGGGKDTGELF
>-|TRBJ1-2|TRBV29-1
SVEDSGLGGGYT
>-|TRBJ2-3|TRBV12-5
ASGLGRSTDTQY
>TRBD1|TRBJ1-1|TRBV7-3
ASSLPRQGETEAF
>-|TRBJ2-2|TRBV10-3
AISDLRGTNTGELF
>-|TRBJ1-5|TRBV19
ASSIAGGYSNQPQH
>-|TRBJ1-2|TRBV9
ASSSQGNHYGYT
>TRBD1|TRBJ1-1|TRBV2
ASSGRGRGTEAF
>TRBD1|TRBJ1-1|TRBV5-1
ASSLLRGQEEAF
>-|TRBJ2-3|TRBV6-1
ASTQGRTDTQY
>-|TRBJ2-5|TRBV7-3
ASSFSGKETQY
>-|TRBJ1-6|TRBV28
ASSRGTGYSPLH
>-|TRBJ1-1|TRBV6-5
ASRQEGRPEAF
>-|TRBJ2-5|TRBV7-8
ASSSGEGPSKETQY
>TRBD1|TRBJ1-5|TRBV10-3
AIGDREGISNQPQH
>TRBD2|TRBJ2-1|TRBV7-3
ASSLGGGGNEQF
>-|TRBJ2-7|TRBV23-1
ASSQSQGYEQY
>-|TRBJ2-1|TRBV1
TSSQVPDNEQF
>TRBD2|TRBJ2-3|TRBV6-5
ASSYLTSGVTDTQY
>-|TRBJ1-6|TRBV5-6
ASSFRAYNSPLH
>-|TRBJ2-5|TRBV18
ASSPRGTETQY
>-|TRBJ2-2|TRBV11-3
ASSPTTGELF
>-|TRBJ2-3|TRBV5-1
ASSLLGGTPDTQY
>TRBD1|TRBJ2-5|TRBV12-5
ASGPRTGPAEETQY
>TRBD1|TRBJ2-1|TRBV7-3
ASSPDRGVYNEQF
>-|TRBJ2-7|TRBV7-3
ASSLADRRAYEQY
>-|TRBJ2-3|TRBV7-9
ASSMLAGGLADTQY
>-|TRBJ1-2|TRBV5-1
ASSPGQNYGYT
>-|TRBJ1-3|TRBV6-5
ASSYSGGGSGNTIY
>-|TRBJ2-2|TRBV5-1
ASSLRGNTGELF
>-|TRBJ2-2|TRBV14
ASSSHSTGELF
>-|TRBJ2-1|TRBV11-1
ASSPDIPRRSSYNEQF
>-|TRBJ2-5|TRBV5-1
ASSGTGLGETQY
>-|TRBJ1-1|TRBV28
ASSLGGEGTEAF